These T cell receptor beta chains were read from a single sample in a study of Tregs in tolerant kidney transplant recipients. TCRdb's table, derived via immunoSEQ multiplex PCR, lists solely in-frame clones and lacks some. The sample consists of some 71,000 clones, approximately 91% of them appearing once. The source was CD4+ T cells from blood, collected before the transplant. The receptors derive from a human donor who received a combined kidney and bone marrow transplant. The conserved cysteine and the conserved F or W are not part of the CDR3 here. The order of the fields is V gene, CDR3 protein.

v_gene: TRBV19; CDR3aa: ASKTGDTGELF
v_gene: TRBV27; CDR3aa: ASSVRVISSYEQY
v_gene: TRBV5-1; CDR3aa: ASSADRGSDEQY
v_gene: TRBV19; CDR3aa: ASSIATGTTEAF
v_gene: TRBV19; CDR3aa: ASSIGFSGRAESDTQY
v_gene: TRBV30; CDR3aa: AWSASSGNNIQY
v_gene: TRBV19; CDR3aa: ASSSGQGGYEQY
v_gene: TRBV5-1; CDR3aa: ASSLNFSGEQY
v_gene: TRBV27; CDR3aa: ASSLSGTVKETQY
v_gene: TRBV15; CDR3aa: ATSSFILNTEAF
v_gene: TRBV9; CDR3aa: ASSVGGRLGDTQY
v_gene: TRBV6-1; CDR3aa: ASSEWRGGLTEAF
v_gene: TRBV4-3; CDR3aa: ASSQNSGSYEQY
v_gene: TRBV6-6; CDR3aa: ASSQTGGDNYGYT